The sequence of this T cell receptor (beta chain) was determined in a study of cytomegalovirus exposure and HLA in healthy donors. With regard to this clone: Its antigen remains unidentified.

Germline assignment: CDR1 SGHKS and CDR2 YYEKEE (reference sequence). Trimming took 0 bases from V and 9 from J; bases not matched to a gene: 6. The CDR3 extends over 15 amino acids. The PCR ran on 60 Vbeta and 13 Jbeta primers. Original data processing: A later analysis counted approximately 80 million unique TCR beta chains, about 10 million shared. Produced via immunoSEQ multiplex PCR; TCRdb's table is partial and in-frame only. That table gives V, J and clone size, and the DNA gave D and trimming. The sample lists about 62,000 clones, 80% to 90% occurring once. Overall study results and limits: HLA allele associations emerged for roughly 17,000 TCR beta sequences in a later analysis, at 0.05 false discovery rate. Previously analyzed data showed that most TCR beta V segments were productive at a frequency of about 87% or about 30%.

This clonotype was sampled from a woman in her 30s in good health and CMV-seronegative. Sequencing was performed on PBMCs. The chain has TRBV5-5 and TRBJ1-6; 7 bases fit TRBD1. DNA for the CDR3: TGTGCCAGCAGCTTGGGGGTCAGGGGGTTTTCACCCCTCCACTTT. Encoded protein: CASSLGVRGFSPLHF.